The clone carrying this T cell receptor beta chain was seen a handful of times. Its antigen is undetermined. This CDR3 is 13 amino acids long. CDR1 is SQVTM and CDR2 is ANQGSEA in the germline V gene. Germline trimming cut 5 bases from V and 3 bases from J; bases unmatched to any gene: 2. This specimen comes from a study of tumour-infiltrating T cells in Burkitt lymphoma. On the study more broadly: The Burkitt lymphoma cohort spanned all epidemiological subtypes. Overall and progression-free survival were predicted by productive clonality.

The table came from immunoSEQ multiplex PCR; TCRdb's copy has only in-frame clones and leaves some out. This sample has around 4,000 clones; 15% to 20% occur once, and the top ten carry roughly 1.5%. Study conclusions and caveats: Several public clonotypes recurred in numerous Burkitt lymphoma patients.

The specimen sequenced was tumor tissue. The receptor was isolated from a human donor with Burkitt lymphoma. The chain combines TRBV29-1 with TRBJ1-1, with 11 positions matching TRBD1. Here the CDR3 DNA reads TGCAGCGTTCGGACAGGGGGCTACACTGAAGCTTTCTTT. Protein: CSVRTGGYTEAFF.